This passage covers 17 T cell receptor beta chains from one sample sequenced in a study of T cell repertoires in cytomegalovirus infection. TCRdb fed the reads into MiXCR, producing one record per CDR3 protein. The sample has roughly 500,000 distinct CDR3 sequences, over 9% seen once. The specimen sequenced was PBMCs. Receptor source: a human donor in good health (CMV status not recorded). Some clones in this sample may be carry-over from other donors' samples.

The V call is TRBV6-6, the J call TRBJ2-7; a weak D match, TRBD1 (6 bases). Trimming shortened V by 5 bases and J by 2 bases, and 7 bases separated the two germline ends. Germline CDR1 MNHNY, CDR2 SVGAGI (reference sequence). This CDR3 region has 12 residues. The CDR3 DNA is TGTGCCAGCAGTGGACAGCCCTACGAGCAGTACTTC. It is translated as CASSGQPYEQYF.

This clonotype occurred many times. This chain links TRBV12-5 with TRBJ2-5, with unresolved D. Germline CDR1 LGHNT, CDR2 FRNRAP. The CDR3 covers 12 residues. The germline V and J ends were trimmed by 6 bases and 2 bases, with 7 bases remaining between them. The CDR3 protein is CASGGFQETQYF. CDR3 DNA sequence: TGTGCTAGTGGAGGTTTTCAAGAGACCCAGTACTTC.

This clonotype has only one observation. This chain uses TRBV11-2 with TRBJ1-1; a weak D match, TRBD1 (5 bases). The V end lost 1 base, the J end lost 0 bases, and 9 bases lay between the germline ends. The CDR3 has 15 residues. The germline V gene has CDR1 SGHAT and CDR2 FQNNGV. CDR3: CASSLAGHLNTEAFF. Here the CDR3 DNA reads TGTGCCAGCAGCTTAGCTGGACACCTGAACACTGAAGCTTTCTTT.

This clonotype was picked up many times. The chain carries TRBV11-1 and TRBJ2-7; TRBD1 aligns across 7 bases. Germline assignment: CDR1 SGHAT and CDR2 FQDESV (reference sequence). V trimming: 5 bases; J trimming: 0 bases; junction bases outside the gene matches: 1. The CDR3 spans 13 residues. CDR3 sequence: CASSRDSSYEQYF. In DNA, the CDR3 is TGTGCCAGCAGCAGGGACAGCTCCTACGAGCAGTACTTC.

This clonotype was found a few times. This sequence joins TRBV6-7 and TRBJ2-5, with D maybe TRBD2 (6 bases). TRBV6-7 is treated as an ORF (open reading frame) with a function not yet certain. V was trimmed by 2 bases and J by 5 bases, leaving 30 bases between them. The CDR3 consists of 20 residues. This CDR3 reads CASSYAHGTCGRRTGETQYF. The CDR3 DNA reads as TGTGCCAGCAGTTACGCACACGGGACTTGCGGCCGCCGGACGGGGGAGACCCAGTACTTC.

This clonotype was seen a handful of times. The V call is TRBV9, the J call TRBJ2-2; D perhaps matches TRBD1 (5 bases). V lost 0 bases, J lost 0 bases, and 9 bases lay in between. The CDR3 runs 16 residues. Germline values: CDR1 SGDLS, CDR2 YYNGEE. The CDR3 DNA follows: TGTGCCAGCAGCGTAGATCCACAGGCGAACACCGGGGAGCTGTTTTTT. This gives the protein CASSVDPQANTGELFF. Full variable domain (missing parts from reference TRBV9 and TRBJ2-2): DSGVTQTPKHLITATGQRVTLRCSPRSGDLSVYWYQQSLDQGLQFLIQYYNGEERAKGNILERFSAQQFPDLHSELNLSSLELGDSALYFCASSVDPQANTGELFFGEGSRLTVL.

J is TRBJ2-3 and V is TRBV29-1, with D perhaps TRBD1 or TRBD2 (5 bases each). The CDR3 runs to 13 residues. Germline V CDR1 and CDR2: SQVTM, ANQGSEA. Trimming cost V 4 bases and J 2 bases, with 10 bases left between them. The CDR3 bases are TGCAGCGTTGGTGGGACGATCACAGATACGCAGTATTTT. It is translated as CSVGGTITDTQYF.

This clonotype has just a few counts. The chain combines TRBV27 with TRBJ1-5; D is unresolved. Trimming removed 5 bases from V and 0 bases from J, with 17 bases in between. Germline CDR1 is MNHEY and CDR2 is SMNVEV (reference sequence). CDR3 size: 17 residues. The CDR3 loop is CASSPSPGRPSNQPQHF. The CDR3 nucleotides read TGTGCCAGCAGTCCCAGCCCCGGGAGGCCTAGCAATCAGCCCCAGCATTTT.

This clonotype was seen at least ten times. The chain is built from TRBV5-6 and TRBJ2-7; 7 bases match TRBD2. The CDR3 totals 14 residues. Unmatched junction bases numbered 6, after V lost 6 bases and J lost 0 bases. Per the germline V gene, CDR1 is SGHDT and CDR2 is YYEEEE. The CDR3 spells CASNPGLYSYEQYF. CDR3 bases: TGTGCCAGCAATCCGGGACTATACTCCTACGAGCAGTACTTC.

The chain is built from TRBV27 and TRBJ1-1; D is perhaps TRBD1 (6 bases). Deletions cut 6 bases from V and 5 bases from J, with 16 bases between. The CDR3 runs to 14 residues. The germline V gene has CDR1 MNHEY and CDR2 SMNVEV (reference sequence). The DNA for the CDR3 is TGTGCCAGCAGCTTGCTGGGACAACAGACTGAAGCTTTCTTT. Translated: CASSLLGQQTEAFF.

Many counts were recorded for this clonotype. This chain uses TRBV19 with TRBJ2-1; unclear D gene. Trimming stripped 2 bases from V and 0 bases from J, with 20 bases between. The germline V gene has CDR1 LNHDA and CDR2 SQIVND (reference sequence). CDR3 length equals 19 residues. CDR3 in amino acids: CASSISWTLPSYSYNEQFF. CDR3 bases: TGTGCCAGTAGTATATCATGGACCCTCCCTTCTTACTCCTACAATGAGCAGTTCTTC.

Here the CDR3 reads CASSADSEGYTF. Written as DNA, the CDR3 is TGTGCCAGCTCAGCAGACAGCGAGGGCTACACCTTC. This sequence joins TRBV18 and TRBJ1-2; perhaps TRBD1 as D (5 bases). The V gene's germline CDR1 is KGHSH and CDR2 LQKENI. V lost 5 bases and J lost 8, with 12 bases in between. This CDR3 region has 12 residues. Variable domain in full (rest from reference TRBV18 and TRBJ1-2): NAGVMQNPRHLVRRRGQEARLRCSPMKGHSHVYWYRQLPEEGLKFMVYLQKENIIDESGMPKERFSAEFPKEGPSILRIQQVVRGDSAAYFCASSADSEGYTFGSGTRLTVV.

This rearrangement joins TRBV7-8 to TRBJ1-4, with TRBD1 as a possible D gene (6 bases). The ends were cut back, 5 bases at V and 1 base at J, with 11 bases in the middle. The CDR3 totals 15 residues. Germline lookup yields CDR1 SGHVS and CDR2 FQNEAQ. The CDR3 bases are TGTGCCAGCAGCCAGACAGGTTTAACTAATGAAAAACTGTTTTTT. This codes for CASSQTGLTNEKLFF.

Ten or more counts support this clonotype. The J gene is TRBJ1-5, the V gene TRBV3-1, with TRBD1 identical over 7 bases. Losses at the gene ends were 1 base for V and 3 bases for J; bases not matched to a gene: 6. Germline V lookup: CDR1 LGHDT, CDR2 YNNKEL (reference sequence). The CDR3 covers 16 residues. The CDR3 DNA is TGTGCCAGCAGCCAAGTCCCGAGGGGGCACAATCAGCCCCAGCATTTT. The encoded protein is CASSQVPRGHNQPQHF.

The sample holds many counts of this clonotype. The CDR3 coding sequence is TGTGCCAGCGCAGAGGTCGGGGCCGTCGGTGAGCAGTTCTTC. Residues: CASAEVGAVGEQFF. V and J are TRBV7-3 and TRBJ2-1; possibly TRBD1 or TRBD2 for D (5 bases each). CDR3 size: 14 residues. V was cut by 8 bases and J by 9 bases, with 20 bases left in between. Per germline, CDR1 SGHTA and CDR2 FQGTGA. The variable domain in full, completed from reference TRBV7-3 and TRBJ2-1, reads GAGVSQTPSNKVTEKGKYVELRCDPISGHTALYWYRQSLGQGPEFLIYFQGTGAADDSGLPNDRFFAVRPEGSVSTLKIQRTERGDSAVYLCASAEVGAVGEQFFGPGTRLTVL.

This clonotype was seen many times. The CDR3 loop is CASSFGRGGLQFF. The CDR3, as DNA: TGTGCCAGCAGTTTTGGAAGGGGAGGGTTGCAGTTCTTC. The chain recombines TRBV6-2 or TRBV6-3 with TRBJ2-1, with 7 nucleotides matching TRBD2. V shed 4 bases, J shed 12 bases, and the junction held 9 bases outside the gene matches. In germline, CDR1 is MNHEY, CDR2 SVGEGT. There are 13 residues in the CDR3.

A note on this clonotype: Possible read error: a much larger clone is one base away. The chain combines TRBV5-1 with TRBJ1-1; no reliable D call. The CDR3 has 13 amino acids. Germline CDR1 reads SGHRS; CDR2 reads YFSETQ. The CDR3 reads CDSSYASEAEAFF. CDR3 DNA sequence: TGCGACAGCAGCTACGCGTCAGAGGCTGAAGCTTTCTTT. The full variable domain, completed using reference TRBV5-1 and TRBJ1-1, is KAGVTQTPRYLIKTRGQQVTLSCSPISGHRSVSWYQQTPGQGLQFLFEYFSETQRNKGNFPGRFSGRQFSNSRSEMNVSTLELGDSALYLCDSSYASEAEAFFGQGTRLTVV.